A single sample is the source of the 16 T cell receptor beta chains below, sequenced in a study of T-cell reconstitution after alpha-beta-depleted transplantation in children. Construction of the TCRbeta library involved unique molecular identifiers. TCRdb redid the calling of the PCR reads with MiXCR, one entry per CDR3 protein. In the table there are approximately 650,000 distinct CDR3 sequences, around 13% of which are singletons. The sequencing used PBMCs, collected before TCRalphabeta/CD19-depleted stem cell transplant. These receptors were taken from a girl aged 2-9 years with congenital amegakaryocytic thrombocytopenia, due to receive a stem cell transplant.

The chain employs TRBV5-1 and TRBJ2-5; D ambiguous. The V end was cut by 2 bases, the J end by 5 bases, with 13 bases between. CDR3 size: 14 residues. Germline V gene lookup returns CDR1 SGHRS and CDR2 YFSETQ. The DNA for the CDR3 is TGCGCCAGCAGCTTATTACTGTCCTCGGAGACCCAGTACTTC. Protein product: CASSLLLSSETQYF.

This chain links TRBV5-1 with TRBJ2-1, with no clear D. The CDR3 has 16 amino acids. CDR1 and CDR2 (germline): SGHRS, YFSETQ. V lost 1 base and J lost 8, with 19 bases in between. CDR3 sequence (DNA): TGCGCCAGCAGCTTGAACCCCGCGGTAACAAGCGATGAGCAGTTCTTC. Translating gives CASSLNPAVTSDEQFF.

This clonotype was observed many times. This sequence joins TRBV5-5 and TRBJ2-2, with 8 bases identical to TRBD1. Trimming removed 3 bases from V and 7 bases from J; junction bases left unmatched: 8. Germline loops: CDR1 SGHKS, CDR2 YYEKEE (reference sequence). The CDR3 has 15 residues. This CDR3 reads CASSYYDRGGGELFF. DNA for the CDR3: TGTGCCAGCAGCTACTACGACAGGGGAGGCGGGGAGCTGTTTTTT. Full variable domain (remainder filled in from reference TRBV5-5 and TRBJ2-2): DAGVTQSPTHLIKTRGQQVTLRCSPISGHKSVSWYQQVLGQGPQFIFQYYEKEERGRGNFPDRFSARQFPNYSSELNVNALLLGDSALYLCASSYYDRGGGELFFGEGSRLTVL.

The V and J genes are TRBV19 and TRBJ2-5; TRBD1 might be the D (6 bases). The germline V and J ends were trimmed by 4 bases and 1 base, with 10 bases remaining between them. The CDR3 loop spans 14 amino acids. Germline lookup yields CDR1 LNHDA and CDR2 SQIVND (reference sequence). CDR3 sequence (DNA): TGTGCCAGTAGTAGTACAGGGTCCCAAGAGACCCAGTACTTC. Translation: CASSSTGSQETQYF.

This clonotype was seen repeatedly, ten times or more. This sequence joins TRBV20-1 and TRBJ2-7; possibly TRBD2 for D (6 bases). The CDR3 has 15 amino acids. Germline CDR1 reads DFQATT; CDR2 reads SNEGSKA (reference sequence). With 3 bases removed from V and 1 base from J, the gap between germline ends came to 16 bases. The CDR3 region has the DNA TGCAGTGCTAGTCAGTCTAGCGCTCCTTCCTACGAGCAGTACTTC. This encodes CSASQSSAPSYEQYF.

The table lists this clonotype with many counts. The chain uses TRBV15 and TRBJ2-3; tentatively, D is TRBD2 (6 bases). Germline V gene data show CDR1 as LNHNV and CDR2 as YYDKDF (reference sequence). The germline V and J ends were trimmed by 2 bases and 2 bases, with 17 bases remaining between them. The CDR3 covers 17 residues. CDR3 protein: CATSRPLAPYLTDTQYF. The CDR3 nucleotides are TGTGCCACCAGCAGACCTCTAGCGCCGTACCTCACAGATACGCAGTATTTT. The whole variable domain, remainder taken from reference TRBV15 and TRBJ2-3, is DAMVIQNPRYQVTQFGKPVTLSCSQTLNHNVMYWYQQKSSQAPKLLFHYYDKDFNNEADTPDNFQSRRPNTSFCFLDIRSPGLGDTAMYLCATSRPLAPYLTDTQYFGPGTRLTVL.

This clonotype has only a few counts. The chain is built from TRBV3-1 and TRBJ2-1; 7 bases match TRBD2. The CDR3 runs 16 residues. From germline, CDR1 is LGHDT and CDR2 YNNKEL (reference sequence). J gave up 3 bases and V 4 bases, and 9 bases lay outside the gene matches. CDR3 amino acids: CASSRRAGNIYNEQFF. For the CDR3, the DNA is TGTGCCAGCAGCCGCCGAGCGGGGAACATCTACAATGAGCAGTTCTTC.

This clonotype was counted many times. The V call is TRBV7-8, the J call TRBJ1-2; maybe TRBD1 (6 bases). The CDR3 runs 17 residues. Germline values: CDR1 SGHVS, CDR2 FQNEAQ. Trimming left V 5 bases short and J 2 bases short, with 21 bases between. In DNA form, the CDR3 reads TGTGCCAGCAGCCCCACCCTGAGGGGGGGAGGAAACTATGGCTACACCTTC. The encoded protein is CASSPTLRGGGNYGYTF.

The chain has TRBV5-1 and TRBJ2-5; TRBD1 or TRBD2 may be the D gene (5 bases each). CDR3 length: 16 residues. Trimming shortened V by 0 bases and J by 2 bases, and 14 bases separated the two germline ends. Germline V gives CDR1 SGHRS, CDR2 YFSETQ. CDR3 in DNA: TGCGCCAGCAGCTTGGGGGTGGGGCCGGGACAAGAGACCCAGTACTTC. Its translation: CASSLGVGPGQETQYF.

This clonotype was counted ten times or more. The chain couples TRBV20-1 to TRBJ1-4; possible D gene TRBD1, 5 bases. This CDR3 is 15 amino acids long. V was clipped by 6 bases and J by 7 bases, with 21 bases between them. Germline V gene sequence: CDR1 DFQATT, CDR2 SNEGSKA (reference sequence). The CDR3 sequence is CSASTAGRQSEKLFF. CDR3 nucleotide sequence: TGCAGTGCCTCGACGGCAGGGCGACAGAGTGAAAAACTGTTTTTT.

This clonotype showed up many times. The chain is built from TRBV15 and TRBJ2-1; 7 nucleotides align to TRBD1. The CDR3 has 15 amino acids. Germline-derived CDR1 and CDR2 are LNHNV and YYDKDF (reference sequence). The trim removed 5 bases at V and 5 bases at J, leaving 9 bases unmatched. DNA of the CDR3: TGTGCCACCAGCCACGAGGGGACAGAGGACAATGAGCAGTTCTTC. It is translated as CATSHEGTEDNEQFF.

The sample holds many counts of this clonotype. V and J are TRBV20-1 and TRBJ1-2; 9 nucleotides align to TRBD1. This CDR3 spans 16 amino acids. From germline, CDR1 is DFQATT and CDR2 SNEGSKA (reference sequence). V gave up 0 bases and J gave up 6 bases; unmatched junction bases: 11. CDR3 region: CSARDPTGTGLNGYTF. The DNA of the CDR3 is TGCAGTGCTAGAGATCCCACCGGGACAGGGCTGAATGGCTACACCTTC.

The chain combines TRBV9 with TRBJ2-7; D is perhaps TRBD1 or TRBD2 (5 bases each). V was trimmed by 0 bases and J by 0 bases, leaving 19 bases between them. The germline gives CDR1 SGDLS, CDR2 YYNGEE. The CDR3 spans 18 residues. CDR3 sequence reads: CASSVEGPGTSGSYEQYF. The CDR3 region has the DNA TGTGCCAGCAGCGTAGAAGGACCCGGGACGTCTGGCTCCTACGAGCAGTACTTC.

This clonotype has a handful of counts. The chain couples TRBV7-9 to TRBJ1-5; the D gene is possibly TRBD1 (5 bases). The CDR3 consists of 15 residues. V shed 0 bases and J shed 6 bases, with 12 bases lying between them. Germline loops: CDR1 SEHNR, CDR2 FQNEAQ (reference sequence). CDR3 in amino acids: CASSLASGDGQPQHF. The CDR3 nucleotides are TGTGCCAGCAGCTTAGCGAGCGGGGACGGTCAGCCCCAGCATTTT.

CDR3 sequence: CASSWWDPREQYF. CDR3 nucleotide sequence: TGTGCCAGCAGTTGGTGGGACCCCAGGGAGCAGTACTTC. The chain carries TRBV6-2 or TRBV6-3 and TRBJ2-7; D may correspond to TRBD1 or TRBD2 (5 bases each). Between the trimmed V and J ends, which lost 4 bases and 7 bases, there was a span of 14 bases. The CDR3 runs 13 residues. Germline values: CDR1 MNHEY, CDR2 SVGEGT.

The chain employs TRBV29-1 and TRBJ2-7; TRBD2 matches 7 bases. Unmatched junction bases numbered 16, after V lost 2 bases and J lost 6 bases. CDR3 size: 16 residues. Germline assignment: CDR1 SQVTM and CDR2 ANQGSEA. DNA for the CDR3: TGCAGCGTTGAAATGTGGGACCGGGACTACACATCCGAGCAGTACTTC. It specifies CSVEMWDRDYTSEQYF.